This TCR beta chain was captured in a study of T cells after yellow fever vaccination. Study at large: In the case of low-cell-number fractions, SMART-Seq v4 Ultra Low Input was used for preparation. The study's findings and limits: Highly abundant clonotypes carried over from the bulk population could end up in FACS-sorted repertoires as contaminants. Weaker, the secondary response peaked sooner, at day 5 versus 15. Just a small share of clonotypes turned up in the CD4 compartment as well as the CD8 compartment.

Using its own MiXCR run on the 5' RACE reads, TCRdb lists one record per CDR3 protein. The table records some 390,000 distinct CDR3 sequences, around 20% of them present only once. This clonotype was counted between two and nine times. The antigen is undetermined. Trimming left V 0 bases short and J 2 bases short, with 10 bases between. The CDR3 sequence is 15 residues long. Germline V gene sequence: CDR1 WSHSY, CDR2 SAAADI. The source of this sequence is a man aged 18 to 30 who received the YFV17D yellow fever vaccine. The V call is TRBV10-2, the J call TRBJ2-5; maybe TRBD1 (6 bases). This specimen consisted of PBMCs, obtained before the yellow fever booster vaccination. The CDR3 DNA is TGCGCCAGCAGTGAGTCGACAGGACCGCAAGAGACCCAGTACTTC. It translates to CASSESTGPQETQYF.